Given below is one T cell receptor (beta chain) in context. What it binds is not known. TCRdb ran MiXCR on the 5' RACE reads and lists one entry per CDR3 protein. The repertoire holds about 440,000 distinct CDR3 sequences, with 17% as singletons. These data belong to a study of CD8 T cells in ankylosing spondylitis. Broader study findings: Disease-linked clones displayed a CD8+ phenotype and appeared relatively rarely in peripheral blood. A TCR beta motif made of eight highly homologous variants seemed typical of ankylosing spondylitis blood. Significant enrichment of disease-linked clones was reportedly seen in matched ankylosing spondylitis synovial fluid.

CDR1 is SGHTA and CDR2 is FQGTGA in the germline V gene. CDR3 length equals 14 residues. The ends were cut back, 5 bases at V and 3 bases at J, with 13 bases in the middle. The chain uses TRBV7-3 and TRBJ1-1, with D maybe TRBD1 (5 bases). Sequencing was carried out using blood, either unsorted or a sorted T cell fraction (not recorded which). This TCR was recovered from a male donor with ankylosing spondylitis. The CDR3 DNA reads TGTGCCAGCAGCCCCGGGGGAGCGGACACTGAAGCTTTCTTT. This encodes CASSPGGADTEAFF.